Listed below are T cell receptor beta chains from one sample, sequenced in a study of cytomegalovirus exposure and HLA in healthy donors. Sequencing used immunoSEQ multiplex PCR; TCRdb keeps in-frame clones, though not all of them. The sample records approximately 130,000 clones, 77% being singletons. The sequenced sample was PBMCs. These receptors came from a man between 18 and 35 years old in good health and CMV-seropositive. CDR3s include the opening cysteine and the closing phenylalanine or tryptophan. The D gene is left open where the match is weak. Rows may omit the clone size; those that give it use once, few, many or a size class.

-	TRBJ2-1	-	TRBV9	TGTGCCAGCAGCCCCTGGCACCAGGGAAGGGTAGGTAATGAGCAGTTCTTC	CASSPWHQGRVGNEQFF
few	TRBJ2-4	TRBD1	TRBV27	TGTGCCAGCAGTCTGACAGGGGCCAAAAACATTCAGTACTTC	CASSLTGAKNIQYF
-	TRBJ2-5	TRBD1	TRBV9	TGTGCCAGCAGCGTAGGTTTAGAAAGGGGGCGCCCGACCCAGTACTTC	CASSVGLERGRPTQYF
-	TRBJ1-6	TRBD1	TRBV7-3	TGTGCCAGCAGCCTTACAGGGGGACAATCACCCCTCCACTTT	CASSLTGGQSPLHF
-	TRBJ2-1	TRBD2	TRBV5-1	TGCGCCAGCAGCATTAGCGGGGGGAGGTACAATGAGCAGTTCTTC	CASSISGGRYNEQFF
-	TRBJ2-1	TRBD1	TRBV5-6	TGTGCCAGCAGCACTAGGGGACAGGGTTGGGTAGGCAATGAGCAGTTCTTC	CASSTRGQGWVGNEQFF
-	TRBJ2-2	TRBD2	TRBV29-1	TGCAGCGTTTCATTTAGCGGGAGAGGTACCGGGGAGCTGTTTTTT	CSVSFSGRGTGELFF
-	TRBJ1-5	-	TRBV19	TGTGCCAGTGATACCAGACTGTTTAGCAATCAGCCCCAGCATTTT	CASDTRLFSNQPQHF
few	TRBJ2-1	TRBD2	TRBV27	TGTGCCAGCAATACTTGGGCTCTAGCGGGCTCCTACAATGAGCAGTTCTTC	CASNTWALAGSYNEQFF
-	TRBJ1-1	-	TRBV20-1	TGCAGTGTACGGAGGAGGGAAAAAGCTTTCTTT	CSVRRREKAFF
-	TRBJ2-7	-	TRBV9	TGTGCCAGCAGCGTAGAGTGGAGGGGCTACGAGCAGTACTTC	CASSVEWRGYEQYF
once	TRBJ2-2	TRBD1	TRBV6-1	TGTGCCAGCAGTCGGACAGGGATCAACGGGGAGCTGTTTTTT	CASSRTGINGELFF
-	TRBJ1-1	-	TRBV27	TGTGCCAGCAGCCCTACAGGGTCCACTGAAGCTTTCTTT	CASSPTGSTEAFF
-	TRBJ2-7	-	TRBV7-8	TGTGCCAGCAGCTTGGGTCGGGAGTCCGAGCAGTACTTC	CASSLGRESEQYF
-	TRBJ1-2	-	TRBV5-8	TGTGCCAGCAGCCCAATTTACACCTTC	CASSPIYTF
few	TRBJ2-5	-	TRBV11-3	TGTGCCAGCAGCCACGGTGAGACCCAGTACTTC	CASSHGETQYF
-	TRBJ2-3	-	TRBV6-4	TGTGCCACCCTTCTAGCGTCGAAGGTAACAGATACGCAGTATTTT	CATLLASKVTDTQYF
-	TRBJ1-1	TRBD1	TRBV5-1	TGCGCCAGCAGCTTGAGGGGGGACAGCATGAACACTGAAGCTTTCTTT	CASSLRGDSMNTEAFF
-	TRBJ1-6	TRBD1	TRBV6-4	TGTGCCAGCAGCACGACGACAGGGGACAATTCACCCCTCCACTTT	CASSTTTGDNSPLHF
-	TRBJ2-6	-	TRBV7-9	TGTGCCAGCAGCCCAGGGGTTGGGGCCAACGGCCTGACTTTC	CASSPGVGANGLTF
-	TRBJ1-3	TRBD1	TRBV28	TGTGCCAGCAGCAGGATCGGGACAGGGTGGTCTGGAAACACCATATATTTT	CASSRIGTGWSGNTIYF
-	TRBJ2-7	-	TRBV19	TGTGCCAGTAGTATAGAGGTAGGGAGCGAGCAGTACTTC	CASSIEVGSEQYF
-	TRBJ1-6	-	TRBV6-1	TGTGCCAGCAGTGGCGGGACTGTCACCAATAATTCACCCCTCCACTTT	CASSGGTVTNNSPLHF
-	TRBJ2-1	TRBD2	TRBV7-8	TGTGCCAGCAGCTTCCCGGGACTAGCGGATTCAAATGAGCAGTTCTTC	CASSFPGLADSNEQFF
few	TRBJ2-3	-	TRBV14	TGTGCCAGCAGCCATAGCGATACGCAGTATTTT	CASSHSDTQYF
-	TRBJ2-3	TRBD1	TRBV5-1	TGCGCCAGCATGCGGACAGGGGGGTATACGCAGTATTTT	CASMRTGGYTQYF
few	TRBJ1-1	TRBD1	TRBV7-9	TGTGCCAGCAGCGGCAAAGACAGGGGGTTGAACACTGAAGCTTTCTTT	CASSGKDRGLNTEAFF
-	TRBJ2-5	TRBD2	TRBV19	TGTGCCAGTAGTATAGCCCTAGCGGAGGACCAAGAGACCCAGTACTTC	CASSIALAEDQETQYF
-	TRBJ1-2	TRBD1	TRBV7-9	TGTGCCAGCAGCCTTGACAGGGGGCTAGACTATGGCTACACCTTC	CASSLDRGLDYGYTF
-	TRBJ1-4	TRBD1	TRBV5-1	TGCGCCAGCAGCTTGGCCGGGACAGGGGATGAAAAACTGTTTTTT	CASSLAGTGDEKLFF
-	TRBJ2-1	-	TRBV7-9	TGTGCCAGCAGCTTGACTAGAGAAAATGAGCAGTTCTTC	CASSLTRENEQFF
-	TRBJ2-3	TRBD2	TRBV25-1	TGTGCCAGCAGACCCGGGAGGGACACAGATACGCAGTATTTT	CASRPGRDTDTQYF
-	TRBJ1-1	TRBD1	TRBV9	TGTGCCAGCAGCGGGGGGACAGGGCTGTTGGGCACTGAAGCTTTCTTT	CASSGGTGLLGTEAFF
once	TRBJ1-1	-	TRBV19	TGTGCCAGTAACATTTACGGGACATACCGGAACACTGAAGCTTTCTTT	CASNIYGTYRNTEAFF
-	TRBJ2-1	TRBD1	TRBV7-9	TGTGCCAGCAGCTGGATGGACAGGGCGTTCAATGAGCAGTTCTTC	CASSWMDRAFNEQFF
-	TRBJ2-5	TRBD1	TRBV6-1	TGTGCCAGCAACCTACAGGGGGCTGAGACCCAGTACTTC	CASNLQGAETQYF
-	TRBJ1-2	-	TRBV6-1	TGTGCCAGCAGTGACTCTCGGGGGATCTATGGCTACACCTTC	CASSDSRGIYGYTF
-	TRBJ1-2	-	TRBV30	TGTGCCTGGAGTGTTCTAGGGGGTGGCGATGGCTACACCTTC	CAWSVLGGGDGYTF
-	TRBJ1-4	-	TRBV5-4	TGTGCCAGCAGCTTGGGGTGGGGCAGGGAAAATGAAAAACTGTTTTTT	CASSLGWGRENEKLFF
-	TRBJ1-2	-	TRBV9	TGTGCCAGCAGCGTATCCGATACGGGGTATGGCTACACCTTC	CASSVSDTGYGYTF
-	TRBJ1-1	TRBD1	TRBV4-1	TGTGCCAGCAGCTGGACAGGTCTTTTCTTT	CASSWTGLFF
-	TRBJ1-2	-	TRBV4-2	TGTGCCAGCAGCCAAGAGCAGGATTATGGCTACACCTTC	CASSQEQDYGYTF
-	TRBJ2-5	TRBD1	TRBV5-5	TGTGCCAGCAGCCTAGGGACAGGGCGAGAGACCCAGTACTTC	CASSLGTGRETQYF
-	TRBJ2-3	TRBD2	TRBV7-3	TGTGCCAGCAGCACTTCCGGGACTAGCGGCACAGATACGCAGTATTTT	CASSTSGTSGTDTQYF
few	TRBJ2-1	TRBD2	TRBV5-4	TGTGCCAGCAGCTTTCTTCGGACTAGTGGTTACAATGAGCAGTTCTTC	CASSFLRTSGYNEQFF
-	TRBJ2-6	-	TRBV28	TGTGCCAGCAGCAGGACGGCCGTTGGGGCCAACGGCCTGACTTTC	CASSRTAVGANGLTF
-	TRBJ2-5	TRBD2	TRBV4-2	TGTGCCAGCAGCCGGACTAGCGGGGGCCTAAAGTCGGGGGAGACCCAGTACTTC	CASSRTSGGLKSGETQYF
-	TRBJ1-1	-	TRBV5-4	TGTGCCAGCAGCTCGAGGGCCGTAAAGGATACTGAAGCTTTCTTT	CASSSRAVKDTEAFF
-	TRBJ1-2	-	TRBV20-1	TGCAGTGCTTCCGTTGACTATGGCTACACCTTC	CSASVDYGYTF
-	TRBJ1-1	-	TRBV7-9	TGTGCCAGCAGCTTTTTCCAGGGAAACACTGAAGCTTTCTTT	CASSFFQGNTEAFF
-	TRBJ1-2	-	TRBV27	TGTGCCAGCAGTTTTGGACAGAACTATGGCTACACCTTC	CASSFGQNYGYTF
few	TRBJ2-3	-	TRBV7-9	TGTGCCAGCAGTCCCCCAGGGAATACGCAGTATTTT	CASSPPGNTQYF